The 11 T cell receptor beta chains given below trace back to one sample, sequenced in a study of CD8 T cells in Susac syndrome. Random hexamers served to reverse transcribe roughly 0.45 to 1 ug RNA. TCRdb redid the calling of the immunoSEQ multiplex PCR reads with MiXCR, one entry per CDR3 protein. The sample carries approximately 120,000 distinct CDR3 sequences, about 96% recorded once. The sample consisted of CD4+ T cells from PBMCs. The source of these receptors is a human donor in good health.

The chain uses TRBV23-1 and TRBJ2-7; TRBD2 matches at 7 bases. TRBV23-1 qualifies as an ORF whose function is uncertain. After removal of 5 bases from V and 2 bases from J, the junction contained 6 bases not matched to a gene. This CDR3 has 14 amino acids. CDR3 sequence reads: CASSWGLPTYEQYF. In DNA form, the CDR3 reads TGCGCCAGCAGTTGGGGACTACCGACCTACGAGCAGTACTTC.

The chain uses TRBV12-3 or TRBV12-4 and TRBJ1-2; D gene ambiguous. The CDR3 loop spans 12 amino acids. The V and J ends lost 6 bases and 7 bases respectively, with 12 bases between them. The CDR3 protein is CASRRDYTGYTF. CDR3 DNA sequence: TGTGCCAGCAGGAGAGACTACACTGGCTACACCTTC.

The CDR3 spells CASRRGGYNEQFF. The CDR3 nucleotides read TGTGCCAGCAGGCGGGGGGGATACAATGAGCAGTTCTTC. The V gene is TRBV28, the J gene TRBJ2-1, with 9 nucleotides matching TRBD2. V shed 6 bases and J 4 bases; nucleotides not matched to a gene: 1. Germline CDR1 and CDR2: MDHEN and SYDVKM. This CDR3 has 13 amino acids. The variable domain in full, with the rest retrieved from reference TRBV28 and TRBJ2-1, is DVKVTQSSRYLVKRTGEKVFLECVQDMDHENMFWYRQDPGLGLRLIYFSYDVKMKEKGDIPEGYSVSREKKERFSLILESASTNQTSMYLCASRRGGYNEQFFGPGTRLTVL.

A single count supports this clonotype. The chain employs TRBV2 and TRBJ1-1; no clear D gene. V was shortened by 6 bases and J by 1 base, with 12 bases between the two germline ends. The CDR3 is made up of 14 amino acids. Per the germline V gene, CDR1 is SNHLY and CDR2 is FYNNEI. The CDR3 protein is CASSYIWGNTEAFF. The CDR3 nucleotides read TGTGCCAGCAGCTATATCTGGGGGAACACTGAAGCTTTCTTT.

This rearrangement joins TRBV9 to TRBJ2-3; 9 bases align to TRBD2. Germline V gives CDR1 SGDLS, CDR2 YYNGEE. The CDR3 spans 17 residues. V trimming: 1 base; J trimming: 2 bases; junction bases outside the gene matches: 8. The CDR3, as DNA: TGTGCCAGCAGCGTAAGGGCTAGCGGGGAACCCACAGATACGCAGTATTTT. As protein: CASSVRASGEPTDTQYF.

J is TRBJ2-7 and V is TRBV2; possibly TRBD1 for D (6 bases). The CDR3 runs to 16 residues. The germline gives CDR1 SNHLY, CDR2 FYNNEI. With 2 bases removed from V and 2 bases from J, the gap between germline ends came to 16 bases. CDR3 sequence (DNA): TGTGCCAGCAGTGAACGGGACATCCCTTTTGCCTACGAGCAGTACTTC. It yields the protein CASSERDIPFAYEQYF.

This sequence joins TRBV29-1 and TRBJ2-2; 11 positions agree with TRBD1. The CDR3 extends over 16 amino acids. The germline V gene encodes CDR1 SQVTM and CDR2 ANQGSEA. V lost 6 bases, J lost 3 bases, and 9 bases stayed unmatched. CDR3 sequence reads: CSVHRPGQGDTGELFF. CDR3 sequence (DNA): TGCAGCGTGCACCGCCCGGGACAGGGGGACACCGGGGAGCTGTTTTTT.

V gene TRBV7-3 combines with J gene TRBJ2-1, with a tentative D call TRBD1 (5 bases). The CDR3 spans 15 residues. Germline lookup yields CDR1 SGHTA and CDR2 FQGTGA. V gave up 5 bases and J gave up 4 bases, with 15 bases separating them. In DNA form, the CDR3 reads TGTGCCAGCAGCCCCATGAGTAGGGGATACAATGAGCAGTTCTTC. This gives the protein CASSPMSRGYNEQFF.

The CDR3 nucleotides are TGTGCCAGCAGCTTAGTGTCCCTCGACGAGCAGTACTTC. This translates into CASSLVSLDEQYF. The chain has TRBV7-9 and TRBJ2-7; D is unclear. Germline loops: CDR1 SEHNR, CDR2 FQNEAQ (reference sequence). V was shortened by 1 base and J by 5 bases, with 9 bases between the two germline ends. CDR3 length: 13 amino acids. Drawing the rest from reference TRBV7-9 and TRBJ2-7, the complete variable domain is DTGVSQNPRHKITKRGQNVTFRCDPISEHNRLYWYRQTLGQGPEFLTYFQNEAQLEKSRLLSDRFSAERPKGSFSTLEIQRTEQGDSAMYLCASSLVSLDEQYFGPGTRLTVT.

The rearrangement joins TRBV28 to TRBJ2-7, with 8 bases matching TRBD1. With V trimmed by 5 bases and J by 2 bases, 8 bases remained unmatched. Germline CDR1 MDHEN, CDR2 SYDVKM. The CDR3 has 15 amino acids. This chain's CDR3 is CASSPPRTGPYEQYF. The CDR3 DNA follows: TGTGCCAGCAGTCCCCCTCGGACAGGGCCCTACGAGCAGTACTTC. Complete variable domain (other parts from reference TRBV28 and TRBJ2-7): DVKVTQSSRYLVKRTGEKVFLECVQDMDHENMFWYRQDPGLGLRLIYFSYDVKMKEKGDIPEGYSVSREKKERFSLILESASTNQTSMYLCASSPPRTGPYEQYFGPGTRLTVT.

The chain employs TRBV7-2 and TRBJ2-5; D possibly corresponds to TRBD1 (5 bases). The CDR3 runs to 14 residues. Per germline, CDR1 SGHTA and CDR2 FQGNSA. V was trimmed by 5 bases and J by 5 bases, leaving 15 bases between them. The CDR3 DNA reads TGTGCCAGCAGCGTTCAAAGGGGCCAGGAGACCCAGTACTTC. This sequence encodes CASSVQRGQETQYF.